This T cell receptor beta chain was recorded in a study of blood T cell repertoires in COVID-19 (dated by TCRdb to 2019 to 2021). General notes on the study: The collaborator samples originated in the United States, Italy and Spain and spanned the acute and convalescent phases of COVID-19. The material from the prospective study consisted of cDNA or gDNA derived from T cells, B-cell-depleted T cells, or PBMCs. The dataset comprised deeply sampled blood TCRbeta repertoires from subjects exposed to, actively infected with, or recovered from COVID-19. A freely available public database, intended as a resource for researchers studying the immune response to SARS-CoV-2, is where the repertoires were released. The samples were drawn from two sources: the first 160 participants of the ongoing ImmuneRACE study, and 1,200 or so subjects contributed by 6 global collaborators. Sample metadata almost always included a de-identified subject ID, COVID-19 status, age in years and sex. Where available, HLA class I and class II types were obtained from metadata supplied by the sample provider rather than from assay-based typing. The research as a whole found: How much clinical and demographic metadata was included differed by source and by participant, and the metadata was provided uncurated.

This clone was detected a few times. The target of this receptor is not known. No much larger clonotype is one base removed from it; base qualities were not supplied. Collaborating institutions collected whole blood in K2EDTA tubes following their own protocols. Collaborator samples were shipped for TCRbeta analysis as frozen whole blood, isolated PBMCs, or DNA extracted from either sample type. TCRbeta CDR3 regions were amplified from genomic DNA by means of the immunoSEQ Assay, a bias-controlled multiplex PCR. The study's processing was this. Nucleated cell counts per sample were estimated from amplification of reference gene primers within the assay. To quantify the absolute abundance of each unique TCRbeta CDR3 rearrangement, sequence reads were collapsed and filtered. For each sample, productive Simpson clonality was calculated as the square root of Simpson's diversity index over productive rearrangements. What TCRdb holds here is the immuneACCESS table cut down to in-frame rearrangements. Part of the clones is not present; checked against another copy, under half of the missing clones reflect an unresolved V gene, and the others are unexplained. D and trimming were read from the DNA, whereas the V and J calls and clone size are those reported in that table. This sample gives about 74,000 clones in total; more than 70% of them show up just once. About 10% of the sample goes to the ten largest clones.

The specimen sequenced was peripheral blood. The origin of this receptor is a man aged 50-60 years with active COVID-19.

For the CDR3, the sequence is CASSYLGQGPYEQYF. The bases are TGTGCCAGCAGTTACCTGGGACAGGGCCCCTACGAGCAGTACTTC. The chain was built from TRBV6-6 and TRBJ2-7, with 9 junctional bases fitting TRBD1. The germline V gene encodes CDR1 MNHNY and CDR2 SVGAGI (reference sequence). The CDR3 sequence holds 15 residues, the cysteine and phenylalanine included. Solely the CDR3 DNA is kept, with 45 bases framed from the first base. V ends up 2 bases short and J 2 bases short, with an unmatched junction base count of 4.